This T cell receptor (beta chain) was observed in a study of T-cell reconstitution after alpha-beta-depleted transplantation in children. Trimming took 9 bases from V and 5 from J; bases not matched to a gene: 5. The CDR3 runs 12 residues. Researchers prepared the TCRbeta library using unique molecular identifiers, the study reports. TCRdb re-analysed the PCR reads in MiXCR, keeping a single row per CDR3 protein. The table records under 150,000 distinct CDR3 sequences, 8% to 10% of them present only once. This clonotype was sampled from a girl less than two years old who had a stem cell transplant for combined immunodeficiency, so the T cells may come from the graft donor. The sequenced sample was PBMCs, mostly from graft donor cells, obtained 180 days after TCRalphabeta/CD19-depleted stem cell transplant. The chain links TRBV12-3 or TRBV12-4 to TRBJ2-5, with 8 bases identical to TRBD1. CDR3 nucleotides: TGTGCCAGTCAGGGGGCGAGGGAGACCCAGTACTTC. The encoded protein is CASQGARETQYF.